Below are 6 T cell receptor beta chains sequenced from a single sample in a study of T cells in lung cancer brain metastases. Here immunoSEQ multiplex PCR was the method, and the copy in TCRdb shows in-frame clones only, minus some. Of 1,500 to 2,000 clones in the sample, about 90% were seen once. The sample consisted of tumor tissue from a brain metastasis. All receptors come from a man aged 55 to 70 with non-small cell lung cancer that had spread to the brain.

The J gene is TRBJ1-1, the V gene TRBV5-1; weak D call: TRBD1 (5 bases). The CDR3 consists of 14 residues. Germline CDR1 reads SGHRS; CDR2 reads YFSETQ. V dropped 5 bases and J dropped 4 bases, with 15 bases sitting between them. DNA for the CDR3: TGCGCCAGCAGGGATGACAGTTCATTCACTGAAGCTTTCTTT. Its protein is CASRDDSSFTEAFF.

The V and J genes are TRBV5-1 and TRBJ1-1, with D uncertain. Germline V gene data show CDR1 as SGHRS and CDR2 as YFSETQ. This CDR3 spans 13 amino acids. V was cut by 3 bases and J by 4 bases, with 10 bases left in between. CDR3 in amino acids: CASSSLVSTEAFF. DNA for the CDR3: TGCGCCAGCAGCTCCCTCGTGAGCACTGAAGCTTTCTTT.

This rearrangement joins TRBV29-1 to TRBJ1-1; D is ambiguous. The V gene lost 4 bases and the J gene lost 1 base, with 7 bases spanning the gap. The length of the CDR3 is 12 residues. Germline loops: CDR1 SQVTM, CDR2 ANQGSEA. The CDR3 sequence is CSVVRANTEAFF. CDR3 DNA sequence: TGCAGCGTTGTACGAGCGAACACTGAAGCTTTCTTT.

V usage is TRBV4-1 and J usage is TRBJ1-3; tentative D call: TRBD1 (5 bases). V shed 0 bases and J shed 14 bases, with 14 bases lying between them. CDR1 MGHRA and CDR2 YSYEKL come from the germline V gene. The CDR3 has 13 residues. The CDR3 sequence: CASSQEMGLPLYF. The CDR3 DNA reads TGCGCCAGCAGCCAAGAAATGGGACTACCCCTATATTTT.

This rearrangement joins TRBV6-6 to TRBJ2-1; tentatively, D is TRBD2 (6 bases). CDR1 is MNHNY and CDR2 is SVGAGI in the germline V gene (reference sequence). V dropped 2 bases and J dropped 7 bases, with 9 bases sitting between them. The CDR3 is 13 amino acids. CDR3 nucleotides: TGTGCCAGCAGTTACGGGGGGTCGAATGAGCAGTTCTTC. Amino acid sequence: CASSYGGSNEQFF.

V is TRBV5-6 and J is TRBJ2-7, with D perhaps TRBD1 (5 bases). The V gene's germline CDR1 is SGHDT and CDR2 YYEEEE. Trimming shortened V by 1 base and J by 6 bases, and 14 bases separated the two germline ends. This CDR3 has 14 residues. CDR3 residues: CASSLRSGISEQYF. CDR3 bases: TGTGCCAGCAGCTTGCGGTCAGGGATAAGCGAGCAGTACTTC.